This T cell receptor (beta chain) is drawn from a study of IL-32 and malignant T cell survival in cutaneous lymphoma (dated by TCRdb to the early 2020s). In the study overall: High-throughput TCR sequencing was used to test whether the TCR Vbeta+ T cells that survived in IL-32 cultures belonged to the malignant clone rather than being benign T cells with the same Vbeta. Samples from a couple of CTCL donors were studied by high-throughput TCR sequencing, and IL-32beta was confirmed to support malignant T cell survival in vitro.

Concerning this clone itself: Its antigen remains undetermined. Nothing much larger sits one base from this clone, and base qualities are not available.

Using the QIAamp DNA Mini kit, genomic DNA was extracted and then profiled by immunoSEQ with roughly 95-450 ng of DNA template. TCRdb limited this immuneACCESS table to in-frame rearrangements with V and J called. A share of clones is missing; checked studies link under half to unresolved V genes, and the rest is unexplained. The sample contains about 900 clones, under 90% of them found a single time. Jointly, the top ten make up 0.67% of the sample. The CDR3 sequence holds 16 residues, the cysteine and phenylalanine included. Here the CDR3 DNA is all that survives: 48 bases in frame from base 1. The germline V gene gives CDR1 as SGHTA and CDR2 as FQGTGA. Between the V and J ends, shortened by 5 bases and 0 bases respectively, the junction contains 17 bases. Blood samples came from patients with leukemic cutaneous T cell lymphoma (Sezary syndrome) treated at a US cutaneous lymphoma program. Peripheral blood mononuclear cells were isolated from patient blood by Ficoll centrifugation.

The paper's findings and limits, for the study overall: TCR sequencing showed that malignant T cell TCRs persisted after in vitro culture with IL-32beta. IL-32beta appeared to support malignant T cell survival in vitro by inducing large CD14+ antigen-presenting cells that reduced apoptosis. No exact culture duration for the TCR-sequenced samples was stated in the methods. The kinetics of enhanced malignant T cell survival in culture differed somewhat between CTCL blood donors.

Sequences were derived from blood, sampled on day 0. Recombination connected TRBV7-3 to TRBJ2-7, with a tentative D gene TRBD2 over 7 matching bases. The sequence derives from a human donor with cutaneous T cell lymphoma. For the CDR3, the sequence is CASSPQGGGRSYEQYF. The nucleotide sequence is TGTGCCAGCAGCCCCCAAGGGGGGGGTCGCTCCTACGAGCAGTACTTC.